Following are 6 T cell receptor beta chains from one sample sequenced in a study of chemoradiotherapy in HPV16-positive cancers. Here immunoSEQ multiplex PCR was the method, and the copy in TCRdb shows in-frame clones only, minus some. This table holds over 10,000 clones, 80% to 90% found once. The sequencing used blood, collected from a patient who underwent chemoradiotherapy. The receptors stem from a human donor with HPV-associated anogenital cancer.

V gene TRBV7-6 combines with J gene TRBJ2-3; a possible D gene is TRBD1 (5 bases). The CDR3 covers 16 residues. Germline loops: CDR1 SGHVS, CDR2 FNYEAQ. V shed 0 bases and J shed 1 base, with 11 bases lying between them. CDR3 sequence reads: CASSLAQGRRTDTQYF. CDR3 bases: TGTGCCAGCAGCTTAGCCCAGGGTAGGCGCACAGATACGCAGTATTTT.

The genes are TRBV7-2 and TRBJ1-2, with D perhaps TRBD1 (6 bases). Trimming removed 5 bases at V and 10 bases at J, with 17 bases between. This CDR3 spans 13 amino acids. Germline-derived CDR1 and CDR2 are SGHTA and FQGNSA. The CDR3 coding sequence is TGTGCCAGCAGCCCGAGGACAGTTAGAGTCTACACCTTC. Its translation is CASSPRTVRVYTF. Looking up the rest from reference TRBV7-2 and TRBJ1-2 gives the full variable domain: GAGVSQSPSNKVTEKGKDVELRCDPISGHTALYWYRQSLGQGLEFLIYFQGNSAPDKSGLPSDRFSAERTGGSVSTLTIQRTQQEDSAVYLCASSPRTVRVYTFGSGTRLTVV.

In its sample, this clone was seen once. The chain couples TRBV7-2 to TRBJ2-7, with D possibly TRBD2 on 5 matching bases. CDR3 size: 14 residues. V was pared by 5 bases and J by 6 bases, with 17 bases between. Germline lookup yields CDR1 SGHTA and CDR2 FQGNSA. CDR3 nucleotide sequence: TGTGCCAGCAGCGCCGACCGGGGAAATCGCGAGCAGTACTTC. Protein: CASSADRGNREQYF.

This sequence joins TRBV6-5 and TRBJ1-4; perhaps TRBD1 as D (6 bases). CDR3 size: 13 residues. Per germline, CDR1 MNHEY and CDR2 SVGAGI. Trimming took 6 bases from V and 8 from J, leaving 13 bases between them. The CDR3 spells CASSPGHKEKLFF. The CDR3 DNA reads TGTGCCAGCAGCCCGGGACACAAAGAAAAACTGTTTTTT.

The chain uses TRBV6-1 and TRBJ1-1; TRBD1 might be the D (6 bases). Germline-derived CDR1 and CDR2 are MNHNS and SASEGT. The CDR3 has 16 residues. V lost 2 bases and J lost 0, with 13 bases in between. CDR3 in amino acids: CASSERDKKMNTEAFF. In DNA form, the CDR3 reads TGTGCCAGCAGTGAACGGGACAAAAAAATGAACACTGAAGCTTTCTTT.

The J gene is TRBJ2-3, the V gene TRBV18, with 10 bases fitting TRBD2. Germline V gene data show CDR1 as KGHSH and CDR2 as LQKENI. Germline trimming cut 4 bases from V and 2 bases from J; bases unmatched to any gene: 9. This CDR3 contains 17 residues. The CDR3 DNA sequence: TGTGCCAGCTCACTAGTACGACTAGCGGGCCTCACAGATACGCAGTATTTT. Translation gives CASSLVRLAGLTDTQYF.